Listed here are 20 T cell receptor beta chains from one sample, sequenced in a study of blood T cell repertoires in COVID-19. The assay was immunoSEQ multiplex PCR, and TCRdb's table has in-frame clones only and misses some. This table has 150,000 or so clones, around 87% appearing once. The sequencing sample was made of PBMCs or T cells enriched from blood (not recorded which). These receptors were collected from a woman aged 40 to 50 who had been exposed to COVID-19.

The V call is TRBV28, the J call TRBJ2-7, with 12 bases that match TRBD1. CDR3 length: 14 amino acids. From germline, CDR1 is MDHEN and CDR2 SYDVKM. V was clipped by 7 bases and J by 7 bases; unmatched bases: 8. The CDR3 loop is CASNTGQGAREQYF. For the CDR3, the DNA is TGTGCCAGCAACACGGGACAGGGGGCGCGAGAGCAGTACTTC.

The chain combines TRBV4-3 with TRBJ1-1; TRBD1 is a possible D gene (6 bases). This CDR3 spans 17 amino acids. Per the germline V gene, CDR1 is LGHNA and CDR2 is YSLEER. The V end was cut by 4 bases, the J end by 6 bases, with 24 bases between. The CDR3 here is CASSLRQVWDTAAEAFF. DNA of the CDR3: TGCGCCAGCAGCCTCCGACAGGTTTGGGACACGGCGGCTGAAGCTTTCTTT.

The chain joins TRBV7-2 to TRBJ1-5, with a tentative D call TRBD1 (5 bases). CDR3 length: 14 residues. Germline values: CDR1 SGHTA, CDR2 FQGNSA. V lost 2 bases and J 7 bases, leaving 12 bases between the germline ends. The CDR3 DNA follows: TGTGCCAGCAGCTTATGGGGGGAAGGGCAGCCCCAGCATTTT. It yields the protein CASSLWGEGQPQHF.

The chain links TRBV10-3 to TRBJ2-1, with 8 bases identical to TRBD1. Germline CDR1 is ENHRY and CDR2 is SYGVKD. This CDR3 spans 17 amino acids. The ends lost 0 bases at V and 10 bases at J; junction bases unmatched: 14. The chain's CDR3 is CAISESKVGTGSREQFF. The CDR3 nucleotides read TGTGCCATCAGTGAGTCGAAGGTCGGGACAGGTTCCAGGGAGCAGTTCTTC.

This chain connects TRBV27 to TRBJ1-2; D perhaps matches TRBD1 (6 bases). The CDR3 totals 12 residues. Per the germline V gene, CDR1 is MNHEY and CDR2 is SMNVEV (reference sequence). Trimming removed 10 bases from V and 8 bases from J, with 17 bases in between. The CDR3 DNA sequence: TGTGCCACTCTCACCGGGACACAGGGCTACACCTTC. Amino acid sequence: CATLTGTQGYTF.

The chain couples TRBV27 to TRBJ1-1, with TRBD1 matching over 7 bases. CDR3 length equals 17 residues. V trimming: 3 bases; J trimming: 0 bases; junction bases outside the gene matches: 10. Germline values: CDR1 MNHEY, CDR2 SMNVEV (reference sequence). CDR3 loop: CASSFRGPQTLNTEAFF. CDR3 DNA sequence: TGTGCCAGCAGTTTTAGGGGGCCTCAGACGTTGAACACTGAAGCTTTCTTT.

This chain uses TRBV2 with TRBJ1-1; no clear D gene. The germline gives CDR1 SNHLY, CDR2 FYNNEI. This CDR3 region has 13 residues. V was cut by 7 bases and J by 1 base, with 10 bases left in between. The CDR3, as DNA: TGTGCCAGCATGTACCGAGAGAACACTGAAGCTTTCTTT. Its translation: CASMYRENTEAFF.

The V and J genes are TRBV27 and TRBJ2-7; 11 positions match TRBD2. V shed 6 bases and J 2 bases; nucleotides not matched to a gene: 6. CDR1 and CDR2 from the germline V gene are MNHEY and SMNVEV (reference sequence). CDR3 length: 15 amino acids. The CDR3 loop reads CASRPLAGGTYEQYF. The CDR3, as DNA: TGTGCCAGCAGACCTCTAGCGGGGGGCACCTACGAGCAGTACTTC.

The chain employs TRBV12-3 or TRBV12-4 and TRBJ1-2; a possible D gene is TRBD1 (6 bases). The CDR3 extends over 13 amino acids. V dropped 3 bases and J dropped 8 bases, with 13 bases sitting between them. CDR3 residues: CASSFSGEVGYTF. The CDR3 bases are TGTGCCAGCAGTTTTTCAGGGGAAGTCGGCTACACCTTC.

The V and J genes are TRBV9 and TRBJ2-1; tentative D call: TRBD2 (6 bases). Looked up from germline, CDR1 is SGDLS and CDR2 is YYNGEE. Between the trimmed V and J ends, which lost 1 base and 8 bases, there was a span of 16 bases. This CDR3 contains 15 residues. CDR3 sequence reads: CASSVNGQGGDEQFF. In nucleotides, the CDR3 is TGTGCCAGCAGCGTAAATGGGCAAGGAGGGGATGAGCAGTTCTTC.

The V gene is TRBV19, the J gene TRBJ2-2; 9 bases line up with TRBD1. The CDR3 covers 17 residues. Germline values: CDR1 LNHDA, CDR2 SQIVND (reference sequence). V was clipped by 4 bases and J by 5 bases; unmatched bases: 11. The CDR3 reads CASSTPSTGGGTGELFF. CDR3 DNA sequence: TGTGCCAGTAGTACCCCATCAACAGGGGGCGGGACCGGGGAGCTGTTTTTT. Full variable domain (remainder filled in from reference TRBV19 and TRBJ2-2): DGGITQSPKYLFRKEGQNVTLSCEQNLNHDAMYWYRQDPGQGLRLIYYSQIVNDFQKGDIAEGYSVSREKKESFPLTVTSAQKNPTAFYLCASSTPSTGGGTGELFFGEGSRLTVL.

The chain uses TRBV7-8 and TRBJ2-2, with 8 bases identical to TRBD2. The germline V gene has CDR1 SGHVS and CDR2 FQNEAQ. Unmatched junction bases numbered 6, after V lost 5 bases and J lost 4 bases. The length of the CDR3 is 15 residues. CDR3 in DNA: TGTGCCAGCAGCGGACTAGCCTCGGGCACCGGGGAGCTGTTTTTT. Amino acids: CASSGLASGTGELFF.

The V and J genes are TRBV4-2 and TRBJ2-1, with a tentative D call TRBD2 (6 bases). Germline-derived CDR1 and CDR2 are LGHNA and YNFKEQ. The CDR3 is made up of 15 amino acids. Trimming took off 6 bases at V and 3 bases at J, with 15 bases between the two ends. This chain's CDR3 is CASRDRGADYNEQFF. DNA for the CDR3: TGTGCCAGCAGGGACCGCGGGGCGGACTACAATGAGCAGTTCTTC.

CDR3 sequence (DNA): TGCGCCAGCAGGGACAGCCAAAATCAGCCCCAGCATTTT. It encodes CASRDSQNQPQHF. The chain links TRBV10-1 to TRBJ1-5, with D possibly TRBD1 on 6 matching bases. Germline CDR1 and CDR2: WNHNN and SYGVQD (reference sequence). Trimming took 6 bases from V and 4 from J, leaving 10 bases between them. The CDR3 loop spans 13 amino acids.

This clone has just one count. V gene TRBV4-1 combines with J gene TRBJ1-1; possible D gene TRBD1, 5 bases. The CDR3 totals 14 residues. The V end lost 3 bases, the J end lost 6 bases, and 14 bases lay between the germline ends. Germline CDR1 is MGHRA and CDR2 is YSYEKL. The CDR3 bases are TGCGCCAGCAGCCAGGGACTCGGGGGGGCTGAAGCTTTCTTT. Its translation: CASSQGLGGAEAFF.

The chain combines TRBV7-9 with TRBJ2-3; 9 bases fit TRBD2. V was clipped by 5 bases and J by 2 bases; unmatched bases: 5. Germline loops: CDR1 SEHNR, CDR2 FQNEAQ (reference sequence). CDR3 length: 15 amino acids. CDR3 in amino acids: CASSPTSGHTDTQYF. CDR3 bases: TGTGCCAGCAGCCCGACTAGCGGACACACAGATACGCAGTATTTT. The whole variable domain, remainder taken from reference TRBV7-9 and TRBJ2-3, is DTGVSQNPRHKITKRGQNVTFRCDPISEHNRLYWYRQTLGQGPEFLTYFQNEAQLEKSRLLSDRFSAERPKGSFSTLEIQRTEQGDSAMYLCASSPTSGHTDTQYFGPGTRLTVL.

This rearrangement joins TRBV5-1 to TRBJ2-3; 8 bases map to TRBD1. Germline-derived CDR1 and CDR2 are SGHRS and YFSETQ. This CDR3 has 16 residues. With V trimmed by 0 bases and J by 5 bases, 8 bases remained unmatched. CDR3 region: CASSLAETGEIDTQYF. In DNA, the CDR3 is TGCGCCAGCAGCTTGGCCGAGACAGGGGAGATAGATACGCAGTATTTT.

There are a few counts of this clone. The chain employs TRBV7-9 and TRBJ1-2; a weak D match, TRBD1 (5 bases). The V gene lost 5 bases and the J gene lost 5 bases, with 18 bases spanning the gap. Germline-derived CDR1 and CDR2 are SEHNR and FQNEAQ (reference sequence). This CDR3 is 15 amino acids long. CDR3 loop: CASSQDRFTSYGYTF. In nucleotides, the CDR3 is TGTGCCAGCAGCCAAGACAGATTTACTTCATATGGCTACACCTTC.

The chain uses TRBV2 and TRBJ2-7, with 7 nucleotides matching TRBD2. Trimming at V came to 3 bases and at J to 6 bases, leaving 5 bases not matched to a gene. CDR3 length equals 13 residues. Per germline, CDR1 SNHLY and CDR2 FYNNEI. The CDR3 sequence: CASSEGSGIEQYF. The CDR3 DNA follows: TGTGCCAGCAGTGAGGGAAGCGGGATCGAGCAGTACTTC.

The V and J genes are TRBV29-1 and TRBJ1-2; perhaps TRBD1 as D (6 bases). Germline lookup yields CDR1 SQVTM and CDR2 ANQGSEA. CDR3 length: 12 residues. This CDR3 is CITQGLSYGYTF. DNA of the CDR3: TGCATTACACAGGGTTTATCCTATGGCTACACCTTC. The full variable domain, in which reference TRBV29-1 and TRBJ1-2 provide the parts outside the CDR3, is SAVISQKPSRDICQRGTSLTIQCQVDSQVTMMFWYRQQPGQSLTLIATANQGSEATYESGFVIDKFPISRPNLTFSTLTVSNMSPEDSSIYLCITQGLSYGYTFGSGTRLTVV.